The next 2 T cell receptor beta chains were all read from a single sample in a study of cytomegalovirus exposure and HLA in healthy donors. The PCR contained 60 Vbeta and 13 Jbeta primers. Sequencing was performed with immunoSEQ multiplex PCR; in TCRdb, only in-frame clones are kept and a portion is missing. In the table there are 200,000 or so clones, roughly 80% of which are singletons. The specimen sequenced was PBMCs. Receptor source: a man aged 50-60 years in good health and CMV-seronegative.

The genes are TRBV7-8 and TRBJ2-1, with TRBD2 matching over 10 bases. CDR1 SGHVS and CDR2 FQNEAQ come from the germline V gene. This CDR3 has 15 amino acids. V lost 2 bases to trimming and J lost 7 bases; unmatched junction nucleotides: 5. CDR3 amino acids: CASSLSAGGLNEQFF. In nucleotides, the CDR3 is TGTGCCAGCAGCTTATCAGCGGGGGGGCTAAATGAGCAGTTCTTC.

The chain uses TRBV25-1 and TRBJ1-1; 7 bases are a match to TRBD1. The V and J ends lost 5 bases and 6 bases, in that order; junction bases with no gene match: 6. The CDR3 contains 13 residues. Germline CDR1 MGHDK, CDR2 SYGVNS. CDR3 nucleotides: TGTGCCAGCAGTAAAAGCGGACAGGCTGAAGCTTTCTTT. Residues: CASSKSGQAEAFF.